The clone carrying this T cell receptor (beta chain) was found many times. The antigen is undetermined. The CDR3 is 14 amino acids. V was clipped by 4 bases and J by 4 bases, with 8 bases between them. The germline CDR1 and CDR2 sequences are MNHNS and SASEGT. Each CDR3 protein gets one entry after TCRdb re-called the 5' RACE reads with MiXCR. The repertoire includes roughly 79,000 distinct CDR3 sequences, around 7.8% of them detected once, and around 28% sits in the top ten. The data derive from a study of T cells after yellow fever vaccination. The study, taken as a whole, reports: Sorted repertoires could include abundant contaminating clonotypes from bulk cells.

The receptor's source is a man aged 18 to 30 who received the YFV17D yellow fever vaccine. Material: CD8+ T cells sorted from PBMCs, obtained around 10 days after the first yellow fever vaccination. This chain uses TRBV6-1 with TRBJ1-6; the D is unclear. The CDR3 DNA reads TGTGCCAGCAGTGTTCCCGAATATAATTCACCCCTCCACTTT. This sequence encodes CASSVPEYNSPLHF.